The clone carrying this T cell receptor (beta chain) showed up just once. Its antigen remains unknown. Extracted from the samples, RNA was reverse transcribed into cDNA to serve as the sequencing template. The repertoire was sequenced with immunoSEQ multiplex PCR; TCRdb's copy has only in-frame clones and lacks some. The sample consists of 150,000 to 200,000 clones, over 45% of them appearing once. The germline V gene has CDR1 MNHEY and CDR2 SVGAGI. Trimming took off 2 bases at V and 5 bases at J, with 12 bases between the two ends. This CDR3 comprises 14 residues. This entry is derived from a study of CD8+ T cells in alopecia areata. Stated treatment: oral pan-JAK inhibitor, 5-10 mg twice daily. Study conclusions and caveats: The study found higher clonality in lesional than normal scalp, especially in alopecia totalis/universalis. Although TCR sharing was seen in mice, sharing across patients was less clear, possibly for HLA-related reasons.

The sample here was CD4+ T cells sorted from blood, taken at week 24, from a patient treated with tofacitinib. The sequence was collected from a human donor with alopecia areata. The V gene is TRBV6-5, the J gene TRBJ1-1; possibly TRBD1 for D (5 bases). CDR3: CASSYGEGRTEAFF. Written as DNA, the CDR3 is TGTGCCAGCAGTTACGGGGAGGGACGGACTGAAGCTTTCTTT.